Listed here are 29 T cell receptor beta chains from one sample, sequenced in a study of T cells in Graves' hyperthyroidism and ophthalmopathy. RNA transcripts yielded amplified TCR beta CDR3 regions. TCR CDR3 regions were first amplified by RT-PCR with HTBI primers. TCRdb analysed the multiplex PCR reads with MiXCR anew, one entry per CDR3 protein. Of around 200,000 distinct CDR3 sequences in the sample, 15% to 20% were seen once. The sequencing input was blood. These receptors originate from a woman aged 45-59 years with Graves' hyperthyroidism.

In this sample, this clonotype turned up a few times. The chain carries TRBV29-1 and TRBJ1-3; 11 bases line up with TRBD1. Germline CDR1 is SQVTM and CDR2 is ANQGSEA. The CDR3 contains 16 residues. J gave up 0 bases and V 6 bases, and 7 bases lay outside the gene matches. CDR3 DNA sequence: TGCAGCGTAACACCGGGACAGGGGGACTCTGGAAACACCATATATTTT. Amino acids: CSVTPGQGDSGNTIYF.

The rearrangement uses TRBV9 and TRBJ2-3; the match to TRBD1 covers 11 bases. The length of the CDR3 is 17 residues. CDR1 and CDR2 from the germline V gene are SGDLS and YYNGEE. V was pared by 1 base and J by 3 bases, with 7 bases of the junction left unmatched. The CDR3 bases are TGTGCCAGCAGCGTAAGCGGGACAGGGGGGTTTACAGATACGCAGTATTTT. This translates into CASSVSGTGGFTDTQYF.

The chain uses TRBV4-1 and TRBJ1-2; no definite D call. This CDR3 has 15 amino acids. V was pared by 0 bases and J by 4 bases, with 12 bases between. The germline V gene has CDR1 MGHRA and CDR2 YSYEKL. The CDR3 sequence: CASSQEAPTGYGYTF. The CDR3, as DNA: TGCGCCAGCAGCCAAGAAGCCCCTACTGGCTATGGCTACACCTTC.

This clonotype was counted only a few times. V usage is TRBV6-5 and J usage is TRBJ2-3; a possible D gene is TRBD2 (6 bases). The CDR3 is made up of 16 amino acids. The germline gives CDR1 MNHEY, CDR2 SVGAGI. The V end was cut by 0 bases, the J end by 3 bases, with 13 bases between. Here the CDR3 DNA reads TGTGCCAGCAGTTACTCGACCCTAGCGTCAACAGATACGCAGTATTTT. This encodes CASSYSTLASTDTQYF.

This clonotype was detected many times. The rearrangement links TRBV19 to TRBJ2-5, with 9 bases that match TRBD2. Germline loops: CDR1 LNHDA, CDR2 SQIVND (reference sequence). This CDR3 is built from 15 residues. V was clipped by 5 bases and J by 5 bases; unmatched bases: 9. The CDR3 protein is CASSWGGGEVETQYF. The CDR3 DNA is TGTGCCAGTAGTTGGGGCGGGGGGGAGGTGGAGACCCAGTACTTC.

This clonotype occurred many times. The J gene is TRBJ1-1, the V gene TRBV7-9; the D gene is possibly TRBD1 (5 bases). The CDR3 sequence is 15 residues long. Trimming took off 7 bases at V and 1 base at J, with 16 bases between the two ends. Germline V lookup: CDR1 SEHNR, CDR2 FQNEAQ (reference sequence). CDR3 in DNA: TGTGCCAGCAATTCTCGATTGGGGCCGAACACTGAAGCTTTCTTT. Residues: CASNSRLGPNTEAFF.

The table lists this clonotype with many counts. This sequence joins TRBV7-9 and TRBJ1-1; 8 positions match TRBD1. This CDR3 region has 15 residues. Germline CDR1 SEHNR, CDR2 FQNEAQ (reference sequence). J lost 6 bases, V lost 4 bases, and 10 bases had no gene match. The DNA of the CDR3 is TGTGCCAGCAGCTCACCCTACCAGACAGGGGCTGAAGCTTTCTTT. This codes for CASSSPYQTGAEAFF.

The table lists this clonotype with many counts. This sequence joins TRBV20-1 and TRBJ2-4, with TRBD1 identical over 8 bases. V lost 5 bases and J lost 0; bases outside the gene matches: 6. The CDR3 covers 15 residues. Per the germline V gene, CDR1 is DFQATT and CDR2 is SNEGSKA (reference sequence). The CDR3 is CSAQDRGLAKNIQYF. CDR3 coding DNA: TGCAGTGCTCAAGACAGGGGCCTAGCCAAAAACATTCAGTACTTC.

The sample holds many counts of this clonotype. CDR3 nucleotides: TGCGCCAGCAGCTCGTACACAGCAACTAATGAAAAACTGTTTTTT. This codes for CASSSYTATNEKLFF. The chain employs TRBV5-1 and TRBJ1-4; unclear D gene. This CDR3 contains 15 residues. The V end lost 3 bases, the J end lost 0 bases, and 9 bases lay between the germline ends. Germline-derived CDR1 and CDR2 are SGHRS and YFSETQ.

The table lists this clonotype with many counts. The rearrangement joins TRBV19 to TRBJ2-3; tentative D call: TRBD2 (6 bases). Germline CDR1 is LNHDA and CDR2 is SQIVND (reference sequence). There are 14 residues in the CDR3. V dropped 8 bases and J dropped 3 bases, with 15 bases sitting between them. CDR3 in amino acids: CASQVGGRTDTQYF. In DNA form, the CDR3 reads TGTGCCAGTCAAGTTGGAGGGCGGACAGATACGCAGTATTTT.

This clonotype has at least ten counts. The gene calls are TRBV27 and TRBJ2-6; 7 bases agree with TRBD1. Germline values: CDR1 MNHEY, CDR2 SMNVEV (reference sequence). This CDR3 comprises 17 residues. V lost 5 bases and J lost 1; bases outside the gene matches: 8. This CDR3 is CASSLTGLRSGANVLTF. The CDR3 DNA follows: TGTGCCAGCAGTCTGACAGGGCTTCGTTCTGGGGCCAACGTCCTGACTTTC.

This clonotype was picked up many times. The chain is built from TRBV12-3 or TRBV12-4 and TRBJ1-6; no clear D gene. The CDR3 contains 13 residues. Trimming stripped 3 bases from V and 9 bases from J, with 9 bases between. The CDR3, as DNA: TGTGCCAGCAGTTTGTTGGTGGGTTCACCCCTCCACTTT. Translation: CASSLLVGSPLHF.

This chain's CDR3 is CASSADGSNSPLHF. The CDR3 DNA reads as TGTGCCAGCAGTGCCGACGGTTCTAATTCACCCCTCCACTTT. The chain links TRBV25-1 to TRBJ1-6; D is ambiguous. Trimming removed 4 bases from V and 6 bases from J, with 10 bases in between. The CDR3 spans 14 residues. The germline gives CDR1 MGHDK, CDR2 SYGVNS.

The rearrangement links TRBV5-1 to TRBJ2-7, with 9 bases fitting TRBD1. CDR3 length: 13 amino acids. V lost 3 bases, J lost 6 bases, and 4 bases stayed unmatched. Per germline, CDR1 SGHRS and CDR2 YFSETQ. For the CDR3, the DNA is TGCGCCAGCAGCTGGGACAGGGTAGGCGAGCAGTACTTC. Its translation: CASSWDRVGEQYF.

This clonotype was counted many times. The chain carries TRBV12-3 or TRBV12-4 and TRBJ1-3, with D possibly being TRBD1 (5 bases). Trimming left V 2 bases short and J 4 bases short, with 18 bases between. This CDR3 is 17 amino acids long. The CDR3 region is CASSLRGPTARGNTIYF. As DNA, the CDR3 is TGTGCCAGCAGTTTAAGGGGACCGACGGCGAGGGGAAACACCATATATTTT.

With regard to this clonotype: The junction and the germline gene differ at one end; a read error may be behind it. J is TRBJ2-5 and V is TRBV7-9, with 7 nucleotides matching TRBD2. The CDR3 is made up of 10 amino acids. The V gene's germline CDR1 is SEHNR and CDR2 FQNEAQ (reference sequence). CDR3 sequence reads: CASSLGGLNF. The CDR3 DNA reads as TGTGCCAGCAGCTTAGGGGGACTAAACTTC. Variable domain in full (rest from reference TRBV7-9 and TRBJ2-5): DTGVSQNPRHKITKRGQNVTFRCDPISEHNRLYWYRQTLGQGPEFLTYFQNEAQLEKSRLLSDRFSAERPKGSFSTLEIQRTEQGDSAMYLCASSLGGLNFGPGTRLLVL.

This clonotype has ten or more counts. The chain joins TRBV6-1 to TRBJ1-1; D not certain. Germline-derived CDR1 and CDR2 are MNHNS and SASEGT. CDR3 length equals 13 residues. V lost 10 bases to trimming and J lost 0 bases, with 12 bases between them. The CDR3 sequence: CAKGLRMNTEAFF. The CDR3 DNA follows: TGTGCCAAGGGTCTTCGTATGAACACTGAAGCTTTCTTT.

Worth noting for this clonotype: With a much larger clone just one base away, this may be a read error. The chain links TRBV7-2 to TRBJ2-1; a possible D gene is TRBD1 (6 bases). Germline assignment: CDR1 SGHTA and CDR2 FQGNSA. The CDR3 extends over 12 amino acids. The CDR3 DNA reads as TGTGCCAACAGCTTAGACGGACAGTCGGGGTTCTTC. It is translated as CANSLDGQSGFF.

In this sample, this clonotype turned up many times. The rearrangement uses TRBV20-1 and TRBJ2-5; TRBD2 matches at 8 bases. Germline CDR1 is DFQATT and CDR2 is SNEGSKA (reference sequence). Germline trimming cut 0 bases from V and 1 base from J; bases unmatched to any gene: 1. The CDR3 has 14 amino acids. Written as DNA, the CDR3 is TGCAGTGCTAGAGACGGGACTAGCCAAGAGACCCAGTACTTC. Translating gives CSARDGTSQETQYF.

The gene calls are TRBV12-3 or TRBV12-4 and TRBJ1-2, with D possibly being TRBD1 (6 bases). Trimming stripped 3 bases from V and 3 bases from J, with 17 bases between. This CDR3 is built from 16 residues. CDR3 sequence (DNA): TGTGCCAGCAGTTTTAGTCCGGGGGCGGACTACTATGGCTACACCTTC. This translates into CASSFSPGADYYGYTF.

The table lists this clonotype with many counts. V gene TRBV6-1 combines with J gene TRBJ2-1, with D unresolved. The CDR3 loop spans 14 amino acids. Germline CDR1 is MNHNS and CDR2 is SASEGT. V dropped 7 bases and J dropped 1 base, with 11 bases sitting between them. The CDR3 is CASKAVQSYNEQFF. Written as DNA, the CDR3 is TGTGCCAGCAAGGCAGTCCAATCCTACAATGAGCAGTTCTTC.

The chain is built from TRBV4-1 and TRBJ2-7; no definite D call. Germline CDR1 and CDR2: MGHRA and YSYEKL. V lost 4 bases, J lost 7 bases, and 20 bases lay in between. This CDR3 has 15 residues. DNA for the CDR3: TGCGCCAGCAGCCGAGACCACTCTGAGGCGCGGGAGCAGTACTTC. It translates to CASSRDHSEAREQYF.

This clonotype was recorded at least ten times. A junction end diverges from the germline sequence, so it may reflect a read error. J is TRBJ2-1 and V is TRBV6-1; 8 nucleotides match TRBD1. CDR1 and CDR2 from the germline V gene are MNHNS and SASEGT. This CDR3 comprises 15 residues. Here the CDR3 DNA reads TGTGCCAGCAGGGAAGACAGGGGTTCCTACAATGAGCAGTTCTTC. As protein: CASREDRGSYNEQFF.

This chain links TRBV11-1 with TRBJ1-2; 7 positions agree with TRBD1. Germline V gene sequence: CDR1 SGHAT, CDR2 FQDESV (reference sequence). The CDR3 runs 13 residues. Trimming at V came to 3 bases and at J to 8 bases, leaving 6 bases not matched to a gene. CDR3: CASSLNRGGGYTF. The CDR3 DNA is TGTGCCAGCAGCTTGAACAGGGGTGGAGGCTACACCTTC.

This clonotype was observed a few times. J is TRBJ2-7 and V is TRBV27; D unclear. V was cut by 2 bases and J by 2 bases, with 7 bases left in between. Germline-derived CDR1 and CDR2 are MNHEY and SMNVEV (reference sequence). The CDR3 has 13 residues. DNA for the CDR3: TGTGCCAGCAGTTTAGACAATACCTACGAGCAGTACTTC. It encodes CASSLDNTYEQYF.

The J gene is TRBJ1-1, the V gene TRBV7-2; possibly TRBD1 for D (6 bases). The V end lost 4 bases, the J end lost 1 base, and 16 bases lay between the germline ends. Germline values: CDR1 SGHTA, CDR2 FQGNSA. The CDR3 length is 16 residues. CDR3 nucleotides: TGTGCCAGCAGCTCAGGGCGGAGACAGGAGAACACTGAAGCTTTCTTT. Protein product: CASSSGRRQENTEAFF.

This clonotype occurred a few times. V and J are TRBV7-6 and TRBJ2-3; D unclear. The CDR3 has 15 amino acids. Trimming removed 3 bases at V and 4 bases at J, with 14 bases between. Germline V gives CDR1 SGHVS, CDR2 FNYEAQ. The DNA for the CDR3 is TGTGCCAGCAGCTTCTCCAGCGTAGGAGCAGATACGCAGTATTTT. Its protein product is CASSFSSVGADTQYF.

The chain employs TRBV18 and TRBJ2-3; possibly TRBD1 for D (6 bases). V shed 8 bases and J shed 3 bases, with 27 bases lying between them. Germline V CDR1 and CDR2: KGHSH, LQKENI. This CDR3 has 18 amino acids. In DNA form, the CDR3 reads TGTGCCAGCCTCAAAAAGATTATCCTGGGGACAACTACAGATACGCAGTATTTT. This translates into CASLKKIILGTTTDTQYF.

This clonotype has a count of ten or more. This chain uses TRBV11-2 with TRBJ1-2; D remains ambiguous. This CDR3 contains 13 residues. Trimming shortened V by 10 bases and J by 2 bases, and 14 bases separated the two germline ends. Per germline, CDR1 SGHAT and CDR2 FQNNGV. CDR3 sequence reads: CATLPPENYGYTF. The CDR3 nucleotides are TGTGCCACCCTGCCCCCAGAAAACTATGGCTACACCTTC.